This TCR beta chain was observed in a study of identifying expanded T cells in peripheral blood. The method was immunoSEQ multiplex PCR; TCRdb's version includes in-frame clones alone and lacks a portion of them. The repertoire holds 95,000 to 100,000 clones, approximately 88% seen once, with approximately 17% in the top ten. CDR3 size: 14 residues. V lost 0 bases, J lost 7 bases, and 9 bases lay in between. CDR1 is PRHDT, CDR2 FYEKMQ, per germline (reference sequence). The chain has TRBV13 and TRBJ1-4; no firm D call. The sequencing input was blood. This clonotype was obtained from a person aged 18 to 75 in good health. CDR3 region: CASSLGRPAEKLFF. The CDR3 DNA reads as TGTGCCAGCAGCTTAGGCCGACCGGCTGAAAAACTGTTTTTT.